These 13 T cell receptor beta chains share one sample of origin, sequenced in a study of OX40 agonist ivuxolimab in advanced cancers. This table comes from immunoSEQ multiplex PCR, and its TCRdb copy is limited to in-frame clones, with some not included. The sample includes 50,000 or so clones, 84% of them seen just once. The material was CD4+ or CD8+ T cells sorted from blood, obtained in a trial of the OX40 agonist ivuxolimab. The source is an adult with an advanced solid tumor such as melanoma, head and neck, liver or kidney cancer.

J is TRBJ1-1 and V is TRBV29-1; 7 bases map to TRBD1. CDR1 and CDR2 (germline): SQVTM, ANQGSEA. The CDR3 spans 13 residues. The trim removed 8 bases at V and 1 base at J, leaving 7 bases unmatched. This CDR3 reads CSPVRGSNTEAFF. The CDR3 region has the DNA TGCAGCCCTGTCAGGGGGTCGAACACTGAAGCTTTCTTT.

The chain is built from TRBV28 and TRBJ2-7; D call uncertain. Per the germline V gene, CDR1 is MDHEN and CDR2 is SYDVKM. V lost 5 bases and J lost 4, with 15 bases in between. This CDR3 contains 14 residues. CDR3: CASSPSLRVYEQYF. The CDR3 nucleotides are TGTGCCAGCAGTCCGTCCCTCAGAGTGTACGAGCAGTACTTC.

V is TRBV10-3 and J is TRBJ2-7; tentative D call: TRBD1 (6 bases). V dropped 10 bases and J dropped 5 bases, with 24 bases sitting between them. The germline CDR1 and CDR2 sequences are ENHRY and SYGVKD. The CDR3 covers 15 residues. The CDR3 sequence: CATSVWAGDSDEQYF. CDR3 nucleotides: TGTGCCACCTCGGTCTGGGCAGGGGATAGCGACGAGCAGTACTTC.

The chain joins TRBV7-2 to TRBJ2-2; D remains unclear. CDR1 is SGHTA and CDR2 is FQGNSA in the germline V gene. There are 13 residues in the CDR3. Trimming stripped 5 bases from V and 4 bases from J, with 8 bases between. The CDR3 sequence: CASSPDFTGELFF. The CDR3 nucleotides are TGTGCCAGCAGCCCCGATTTCACCGGGGAGCTGTTTTTT.

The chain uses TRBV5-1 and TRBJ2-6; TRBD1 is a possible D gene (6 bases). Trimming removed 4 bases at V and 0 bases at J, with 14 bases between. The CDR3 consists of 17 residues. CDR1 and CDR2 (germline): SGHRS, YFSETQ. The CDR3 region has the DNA TGCGCCAGCAGCCCCGGGACATTCCGCTCTGGGGCCAACGTCCTGACTTTC. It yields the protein CASSPGTFRSGANVLTF.

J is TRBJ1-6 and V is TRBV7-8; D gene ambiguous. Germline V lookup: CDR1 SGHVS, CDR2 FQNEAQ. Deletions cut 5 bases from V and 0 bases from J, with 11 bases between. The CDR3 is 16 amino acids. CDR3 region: CASSLDGSSYNSPLHF. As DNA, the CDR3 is TGTGCCAGCAGCCTCGACGGCAGCTCCTATAATTCACCCCTCCACTTT.

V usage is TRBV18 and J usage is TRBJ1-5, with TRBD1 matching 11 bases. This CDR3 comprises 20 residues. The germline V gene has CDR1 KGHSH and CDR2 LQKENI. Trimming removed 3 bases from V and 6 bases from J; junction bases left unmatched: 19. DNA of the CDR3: TGTGCCAGCTCACCTACGGGACAGGGGGATCCCAGTCGGTTTGGTCAGCCCCAGCATTTT. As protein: CASSPTGQGDPSRFGQPQHF.

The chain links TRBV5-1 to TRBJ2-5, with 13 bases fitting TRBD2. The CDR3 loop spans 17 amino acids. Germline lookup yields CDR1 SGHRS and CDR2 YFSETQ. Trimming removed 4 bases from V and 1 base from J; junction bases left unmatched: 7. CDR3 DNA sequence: TGCGCCAGCAGCCGGGGGACTAGCGGGGTAATCCAAGAGACCCAGTACTTC. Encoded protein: CASSRGTSGVIQETQYF.

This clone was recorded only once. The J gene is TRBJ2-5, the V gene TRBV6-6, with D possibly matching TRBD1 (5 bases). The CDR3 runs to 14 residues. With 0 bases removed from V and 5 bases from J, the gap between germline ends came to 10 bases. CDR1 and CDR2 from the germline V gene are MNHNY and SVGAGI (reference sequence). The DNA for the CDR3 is TGTGCCAGCAGTTACTCCCCAGGGTGGGAGACCCAGTACTTC. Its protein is CASSYSPGWETQYF.

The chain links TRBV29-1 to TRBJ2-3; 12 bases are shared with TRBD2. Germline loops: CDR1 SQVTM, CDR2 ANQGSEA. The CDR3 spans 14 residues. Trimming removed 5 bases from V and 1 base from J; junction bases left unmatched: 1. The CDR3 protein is CSVPSGGGTDTQYF. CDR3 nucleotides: TGCAGCGTTCCTAGCGGGGGGGGCACAGATACGCAGTATTTT.

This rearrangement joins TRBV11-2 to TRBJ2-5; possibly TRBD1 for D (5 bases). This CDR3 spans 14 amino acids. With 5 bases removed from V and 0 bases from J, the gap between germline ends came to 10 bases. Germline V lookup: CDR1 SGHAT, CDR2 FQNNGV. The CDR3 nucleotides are TGTGCCAGCAGCACGGACACGTACCAAGAGACCCAGTACTTC. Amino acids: CASSTDTYQETQYF.

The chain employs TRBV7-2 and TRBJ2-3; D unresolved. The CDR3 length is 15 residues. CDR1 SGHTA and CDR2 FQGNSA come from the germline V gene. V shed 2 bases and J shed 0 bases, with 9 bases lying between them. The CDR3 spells CASSLRRSSTDTQYF. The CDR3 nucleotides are TGTGCCAGCAGCTTAAGGCGTTCTAGCACAGATACGCAGTATTTT.

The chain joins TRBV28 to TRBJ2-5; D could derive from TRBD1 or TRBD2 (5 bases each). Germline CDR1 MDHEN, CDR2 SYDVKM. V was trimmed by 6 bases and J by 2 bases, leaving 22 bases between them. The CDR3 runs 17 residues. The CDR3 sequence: CASRGIRGAKRQETQYF. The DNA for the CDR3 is TGTGCCAGCAGAGGGATCCGAGGGGCGAAGAGACAAGAGACCCAGTACTTC. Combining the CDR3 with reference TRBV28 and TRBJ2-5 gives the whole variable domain DVKVTQSSRYLVKRTGEKVFLECVQDMDHENMFWYRQDPGLGLRLIYFSYDVKMKEKGDIPEGYSVSREKKERFSLILESASTNQTSMYLCASRGIRGAKRQETQYFGPGTRLLVL.